This T cell receptor beta chain derives from a study of T cells after yellow fever vaccination. This clonotype has more than one count but fewer than ten. MiXCR was run by TCRdb on the 5' RACE reads, yielding one entry per CDR3 protein. There are 65,000 to 90,000 distinct CDR3 sequences in the sample; roughly 14% occur only once, and 20% to 25% lies in the top ten. The CDR3 totals 15 residues. With 2 bases clipped from V and 0 bases from J, the junction kept 3 bases outside the gene matches. Looked up from germline, CDR1 is SGHRS and CDR2 is YFSETQ. The receptor was isolated from a man aged 18 to 29 who received the YFV17D yellow fever vaccine. The gene calls are TRBV5-1 and TRBJ2-7; 9 bases map to TRBD1. The input for sequencing was CD8+ T cells not binding an NS4B(214-222) dextramer, sorted from PBMCs, taken roughly 20 days after the first yellow fever vaccination. The CDR3 sequence: CASSLWTGASYEQYF. The CDR3 region has the DNA TGCGCCAGCAGCTTATGGACAGGGGCCTCCTACGAGCAGTACTTC.